A selection of T cell receptor beta chains follows, all from one sample in a study of blood T cell repertoires in COVID-19. The protocol was immunoSEQ multiplex PCR, while the TCRdb copy is restricted to in-frame clones and leaves out a portion. Of about 250,000 clones in the sample, about 82% were seen once. The sample consisted of peripheral blood. These receptors came from a woman older than 75 with COVID-19, enrolled during active disease. The CDR3 runs from the conserved cysteine through the conserved F or W. Each record gives: clone size, D gene, J gene, V gene, CDR3 DNA, CDR3 protein. A D gene is named only where the DNA matches it firmly. Size values are once, few and many counts, or a class for expanded clones, and some rows have none.

abundance: -; d_gene: TRBD1; j_gene: TRBJ2-1; v_gene: TRBV10-3; CDR3nt: TGTGCCACCACAGGGGCCTCCCCCGATGAGCAGTTCTTC; CDR3aa: CATTGASPDEQFF
abundance: -; d_gene: TRBD1; j_gene: TRBJ1-1; v_gene: TRBV5-1; CDR3nt: TGCGCCAGCAGCCCAACAGGGGCGAGAGGCACTGAAGCTTTCTTT; CDR3aa: CASSPTGARGTEAFF
abundance: -; d_gene: TRBD1; j_gene: TRBJ1-2; v_gene: TRBV20-1; CDR3nt: TGCAGTTCGACAGGGGGCTATGGCTACACCTTC; CDR3aa: CSSTGGYGYTF
abundance: once; d_gene: -; j_gene: TRBJ2-3; v_gene: TRBV7-2; CDR3nt: TGTGCCAGCAGCTCCCAGGGAGATACGCAGTATTTT; CDR3aa: CASSSQGDTQYF
abundance: -; d_gene: -; j_gene: TRBJ1-5; v_gene: TRBV11-2; CDR3nt: TGTGCCAGCAGCTTAGTAGGGGGGGGACTGGGCAATCAGCCCCAGCATTTT; CDR3aa: CASSLVGGGLGNQPQHF
abundance: -; d_gene: -; j_gene: TRBJ1-1; v_gene: TRBV18; CDR3nt: TGTGCCAGCTCACCCCACCAGGGCGGGGGCACTGAAGCTTTCTTT; CDR3aa: CASSPHQGGGTEAFF
abundance: once; d_gene: TRBD2; j_gene: TRBJ2-1; v_gene: TRBV10-3; CDR3nt: TGTGCCATCAATGTAGCGGGCCCCTTGAATGAGCAGTTCTTC; CDR3aa: CAINVAGPLNEQFF
abundance: -; d_gene: -; j_gene: TRBJ1-2; v_gene: TRBV6-5; CDR3nt: TGTGCCAGCAGTTCACTACGGGGGAAAGGCTACACCTTC; CDR3aa: CASSSLRGKGYTF
abundance: -; d_gene: TRBD2; j_gene: TRBJ2-1; v_gene: TRBV5-1; CDR3nt: TGCGCCAGCAGCTTGGTAGCGGGGGGAGAGAATGAGCAGTTCTTC; CDR3aa: CASSLVAGGENEQFF
abundance: -; d_gene: -; j_gene: TRBJ1-2; v_gene: TRBV27; CDR3nt: TGTGCCAGCAGCCCTCCTCGACAGATCTATGGCTACACCTTC; CDR3aa: CASSPPRQIYGYTF
abundance: -; d_gene: -; j_gene: TRBJ1-3; v_gene: TRBV18; CDR3nt: TGTGCCAGCTCACCATTCCCAGACTCTGGAAACACCATATATTTT; CDR3aa: CASSPFPDSGNTIYF
abundance: -; d_gene: -; j_gene: TRBJ1-1; v_gene: TRBV10-3; CDR3nt: TGTGCCATCAGCCCGGACAGTTTGAACACTGAAGCTTTCTTT; CDR3aa: CAISPDSLNTEAFF
abundance: -; d_gene: -; j_gene: TRBJ2-1; v_gene: TRBV19; CDR3nt: TGTGCCAGTAGTATAGATCGGAGCTGGCAGCAGTTCTTC; CDR3aa: CASSIDRSWQQFF
abundance: -; d_gene: -; j_gene: TRBJ2-3; v_gene: TRBV5-1; CDR3nt: TGCGCCAGCAGCCGAGCAGGGTTGAGAGATACGCAGTATTTT; CDR3aa: CASSRAGLRDTQYF
abundance: -; d_gene: -; j_gene: TRBJ2-7; v_gene: TRBV28; CDR3nt: TGTGCCAGCCAAACCCCCGGGATCTCCTACGAGCAGTACTTC; CDR3aa: CASQTPGISYEQYF
abundance: -; d_gene: TRBD1; j_gene: TRBJ2-3; v_gene: TRBV3-1/TRBV3-2; CDR3nt: TGTGCCAGCAGCCTTGGGACAGGGGGCGCAGATACGCAGTATTTT; CDR3aa: CASSLGTGGADTQYF
abundance: -; d_gene: -; j_gene: TRBJ2-1; v_gene: TRBV5-1; CDR3nt: TGCGCCAGCAAAGGGGGGGAGGTCCCGAATGAGCAGTTCTTC; CDR3aa: CASKGGEVPNEQFF
abundance: -; d_gene: -; j_gene: TRBJ1-6; v_gene: TRBV6-5; CDR3nt: TGTGCCAGCATGAGGGAATTGAGTAATTCACCCCTCCACTTT; CDR3aa: CASMRELSNSPLHF
abundance: -; d_gene: TRBD2; j_gene: TRBJ2-3; v_gene: TRBV6-5; CDR3nt: TGTGCCAGCAGTTTTAGGACTAGCGGGAGCACAGATACGCAGTATTTT; CDR3aa: CASSFRTSGSTDTQYF
abundance: -; d_gene: -; j_gene: TRBJ1-5; v_gene: TRBV5-3; CDR3nt: TGTGCCAGAAGGGGTAGGGGAAGTCAGCCCCAGCATTTT; CDR3aa: CARRGRGSQPQHF
abundance: -; d_gene: -; j_gene: TRBJ1-6; v_gene: TRBV28; CDR3nt: TGTGCCAGCAGCTTGACTCGGGGGAATTCACCCCTCCACTTT; CDR3aa: CASSLTRGNSPLHF
abundance: -; d_gene: TRBD1; j_gene: TRBJ2-7; v_gene: TRBV11-2; CDR3nt: TGTGCCAGCACCGTGACAGGGAAGAACGAGCAGTACTTC; CDR3aa: CASTVTGKNEQYF
abundance: few; d_gene: -; j_gene: TRBJ1-1; v_gene: TRBV7-2; CDR3nt: TGTGCCAGCAGCTCATCCGGAGGAAACACTGAAGCTTTCTTT; CDR3aa: CASSSSGGNTEAFF
abundance: -; d_gene: TRBD1; j_gene: TRBJ1-1; v_gene: TRBV6-1; CDR3nt: TGTGCCAGCAGTGAAAAGAGAAGGGACAGGGGTGGGAACACTGAAGCTTTCTTT; CDR3aa: CASSEKRRDRGGNTEAFF
abundance: -; d_gene: -; j_gene: TRBJ1-1; v_gene: TRBV11-2; CDR3nt: TGTGCCAGCAGCAAAGACAGGCTAAACACTGAAGCTTTCTTT; CDR3aa: CASSKDRLNTEAFF
abundance: -; d_gene: -; j_gene: TRBJ2-3; v_gene: TRBV18; CDR3nt: TGTGCCAGCTCACCCCAATCGGCAGGGTTAAGCACAGATACGCAGTATTTT; CDR3aa: CASSPQSAGLSTDTQYF
abundance: once; d_gene: -; j_gene: TRBJ1-6; v_gene: TRBV2; CDR3nt: TGTGCCAGCAGTGAAGAAACAGAAACACCCCTCCACTTT; CDR3aa: CASSEETETPLHF
abundance: -; d_gene: -; j_gene: TRBJ2-1; v_gene: TRBV6-2/TRBV6-3; CDR3nt: TGTGCCAGCAGCCCTACAGGGGGGGCACGTGAGCAGTTCTTC; CDR3aa: CASSPTGGAREQFF
abundance: few; d_gene: -; j_gene: TRBJ1-1; v_gene: TRBV19; CDR3nt: TGTGCCAGTAGTCGCGGACGGGAGAACACTGAAGCTTTCTTT; CDR3aa: CASSRGRENTEAFF
abundance: -; d_gene: TRBD1; j_gene: TRBJ1-5; v_gene: TRBV12-3/TRBV12-4; CDR3nt: TGTGCCAGCAGGCGACAGGGGGGAGGTTCCCAGCATTTT; CDR3aa: CASRRQGGGSQHF
abundance: -; d_gene: -; j_gene: TRBJ1-2; v_gene: TRBV15; CDR3nt: TGTGCCACCAGCAGAGAGGGCCAAGGCTATGGCTACACCTTC; CDR3aa: CATSREGQGYGYTF
abundance: -; d_gene: -; j_gene: TRBJ2-7; v_gene: TRBV6-5; CDR3nt: TGTGCCAGCACTTCCGCAGGGTCCCCCTACGAGCAGTACTTC; CDR3aa: CASTSAGSPYEQYF
abundance: -; d_gene: -; j_gene: TRBJ1-1; v_gene: TRBV10-3; CDR3nt: TGTGCCATCAGTGTAGGGGCCGAGAACACTGAAGCTTTCTTT; CDR3aa: CAISVGAENTEAFF
abundance: few; d_gene: TRBD1; j_gene: TRBJ1-5; v_gene: TRBV29-1; CDR3nt: TGCAGCGTCGGATCCCTACCGGGACAGGGAAACAATCAGCCCCAGCATTTT; CDR3aa: CSVGSLPGQGNNQPQHF
abundance: -; d_gene: -; j_gene: TRBJ1-5; v_gene: TRBV12-3/TRBV12-4; CDR3nt: TGTGCCAGCACCTCAGCGGGTCAGCCCCAGCATTTT; CDR3aa: CASTSAGQPQHF
abundance: few; d_gene: -; j_gene: TRBJ1-2; v_gene: TRBV5-4; CDR3nt: TGTGCCAGCAGCTTGGAGAGGCGTGGCTACACCTTC; CDR3aa: CASSLERRGYTF
abundance: -; d_gene: -; j_gene: TRBJ1-1; v_gene: TRBV9; CDR3nt: TGTGCCAGCAGCTTTACAGATATGAACACTGAAGCTTTCTTT; CDR3aa: CASSFTDMNTEAFF
abundance: -; d_gene: -; j_gene: TRBJ2-3; v_gene: TRBV18; CDR3nt: TGTGCCAGCTCAGGGGGACAAGCCTTTACAGATACGCAGTATTTT; CDR3aa: CASSGGQAFTDTQYF
abundance: -; d_gene: TRBD1; j_gene: TRBJ2-2; v_gene: TRBV28; CDR3nt: TGTGCCAGCAGTTTCCCCAGGGGGTCGGGGGAGCTGTTTTTT; CDR3aa: CASSFPRGSGELFF
abundance: -; d_gene: TRBD1; j_gene: TRBJ2-2; v_gene: TRBV6-6; CDR3nt: TGTGCCAGCAGTTACCCAGGGGGCGGTGACACCGGGGAGCTGTTTTTT; CDR3aa: CASSYPGGGDTGELFF
abundance: -; d_gene: -; j_gene: TRBJ1-3; v_gene: TRBV9; CDR3nt: TGTGCCAGCAGCGTAACCCAGGGCGTAGGGGACACCATATATTTT; CDR3aa: CASSVTQGVGDTIYF
abundance: -; d_gene: -; j_gene: TRBJ1-6; v_gene: TRBV25-1; CDR3nt: TGTGCCAGCACCCCTTTTCTGGGCTCACCCCTCCACTTT; CDR3aa: CASTPFLGSPLHF
abundance: -; d_gene: TRBD2; j_gene: TRBJ2-2; v_gene: TRBV3-1/TRBV3-2; CDR3nt: TGTGCCAGCAGCCTGGGACTAGCGGGGAACACCGGGGAGCTGTTTTTT; CDR3aa: CASSLGLAGNTGELFF
abundance: -; d_gene: TRBD1; j_gene: TRBJ2-3; v_gene: TRBV27; CDR3nt: TGTGCCAGCAGGATCAACAGGGGGACCAGGTCAGATACGCAGTATTTT; CDR3aa: CASRINRGTRSDTQYF
abundance: -; d_gene: TRBD1; j_gene: TRBJ2-5; v_gene: TRBV4-3; CDR3nt: TGCGCCAGCAGCGCCTGGACAGGGGAAGAGACCCAGTACTTC; CDR3aa: CASSAWTGEETQYF
abundance: -; d_gene: -; j_gene: TRBJ2-1; v_gene: TRBV24-1; CDR3nt: TGTGCCACCAGTGATGTGAGCCGAGCGGGTGAGTTCAATGAGCAGTTCTTC; CDR3aa: CATSDVSRAGEFNEQFF
abundance: -; d_gene: TRBD1; j_gene: TRBJ1-4; v_gene: TRBV5-4; CDR3nt: TGTGCCAGCAGCTCGAACCGGGACAGCCTTAATGAAAAACTGTTTTTT; CDR3aa: CASSSNRDSLNEKLFF
abundance: -; d_gene: TRBD1; j_gene: TRBJ2-3; v_gene: TRBV10-3; CDR3nt: TGTGCCATCAGTGACGGGACAGGGTCCACAGATACGCAGTATTTT; CDR3aa: CAISDGTGSTDTQYF
abundance: once; d_gene: TRBD1; j_gene: TRBJ2-4; v_gene: TRBV6-1; CDR3nt: TGTGCCAGCAGGGAACGACAGGGGGCGTTCAAGGACATTCAGTACTTC; CDR3aa: CASRERQGAFKDIQYF
abundance: -; d_gene: -; j_gene: TRBJ2-5; v_gene: TRBV18; CDR3nt: TGTGCCAGCTCACCAATCTCCCCCATTGGGGCCGGCGAGACCCAGTACTTC; CDR3aa: CASSPISPIGAGETQYF
abundance: -; d_gene: -; j_gene: TRBJ1-2; v_gene: TRBV27; CDR3nt: TGTGCCAGCAGGCGAAACACAGATACCTATGGCTACACCTTC; CDR3aa: CASRRNTDTYGYTF
abundance: -; d_gene: -; j_gene: TRBJ2-5; v_gene: TRBV19; CDR3nt: TGTGCCAGTAGTACTCCGGGAGATCGAACCGAGACCCAGTACTTC; CDR3aa: CASSTPGDRTETQYF
abundance: -; d_gene: -; j_gene: TRBJ1-4; v_gene: TRBV19; CDR3nt: TGTGCCAGTAGTACCACGGGGTTGATAAAAAAACTGTTTTTT; CDR3aa: CASSTTGLIKKLFF